This T cell receptor beta chain was sequenced for a study of radiotherapy plus CTLA-4 blockade in lung cancer. The repertoire was sequenced with immunoSEQ multiplex PCR; TCRdb's copy has only in-frame clones and lacks some. The sample consists of 75,000 to 95,000 clones, around 72% of them appearing once. This CDR3 spans 13 amino acids. Germline V CDR1 and CDR2: MDHEN, SYDVKM. V was cut by 3 bases and J by 6 bases, with 9 bases left in between. This clone was observed a handful of times. The sequenced sample was peripheral blood, obtained from a patient treated with radiotherapy plus ipilimumab. The rearrangement joins TRBV28 to TRBJ1-3; D remains unclear. The sequence was obtained from a human donor with non-small cell lung cancer that progressed on radiotherapy plus ipilimumab. The CDR3 reads CASSFHGQNTIYF. In DNA, the CDR3 is TGTGCCAGCAGTTTTCACGGGCAAAACACCATATATTTT.